This T cell receptor beta chain was sequenced in a study of blood T cell repertoires in COVID-19. The wider study: COVID-19 samples, acute and convalescent, were from the United States, Italy and Spain. In each case, the material was cDNA or gDNA derived from T cells, B-cell-depleted T cells, or PBMCs.

The J segment lost 7 bases and the V segment lost 6 bases, leaving 5 bases of the junction unmatched. The CDR3 has 13 amino acids. Study processing details: Amplifying reference gene primers gave estimates of nucleated cell counts. Clones were read by immunoSEQ multiplex PCR, and TCRdb kept only the in-frame ones, dropping some. D and trimming were read from the DNA, whereas the V and J calls and clone size are those reported in that table. The sample gives about 170,000 clones, around 81% of which show up once; 6.5% to 9% is in the top ten. Seattle's enrolled individuals joined amid active infection and were then monitored longitudinally.

The gene calls are TRBV12-3 or TRBV12-4 and TRBJ2-2; 7 bases agree with TRBD2. What was sequenced was peripheral blood. The clonotype was recovered from a woman older than 75 with COVID-19, enrolled during active disease. The CDR3 loop reads CASSRLAGGELFF. In DNA form, the CDR3 reads TGTGCCAGCAGCCGACTAGCAGGCGGGGAGCTGTTTTTT.